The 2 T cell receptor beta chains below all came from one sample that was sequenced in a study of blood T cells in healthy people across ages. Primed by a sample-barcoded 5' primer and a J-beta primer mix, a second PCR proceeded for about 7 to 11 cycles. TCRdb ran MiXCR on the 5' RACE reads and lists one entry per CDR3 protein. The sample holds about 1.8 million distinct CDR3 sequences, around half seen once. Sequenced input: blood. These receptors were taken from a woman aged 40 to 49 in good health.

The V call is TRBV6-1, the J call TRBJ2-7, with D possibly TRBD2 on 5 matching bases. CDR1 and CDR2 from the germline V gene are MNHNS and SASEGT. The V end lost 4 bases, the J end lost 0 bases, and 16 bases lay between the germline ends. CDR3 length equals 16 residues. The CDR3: CASSVKRSGFSYEQYF. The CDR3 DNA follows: TGTGCCAGCAGTGTAAAACGATCGGGATTCTCCTACGAGCAGTACTTC.

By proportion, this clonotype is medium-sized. The CDR3 DNA is TGTGCCATCAGTGAGACTAGCGGGATCGGCTATGAGCAGTTCTTC. Translating gives CAISETSGIGYEQFF. The gene calls are TRBV10-3 and TRBJ2-1, with 10 bases matching TRBD2. CDR1 and CDR2 (germline): ENHRY, SYGVKD. The junction had 6 bases not matched to a gene; V was cut back by 2 bases and J by 8 bases. This CDR3 has 15 residues.